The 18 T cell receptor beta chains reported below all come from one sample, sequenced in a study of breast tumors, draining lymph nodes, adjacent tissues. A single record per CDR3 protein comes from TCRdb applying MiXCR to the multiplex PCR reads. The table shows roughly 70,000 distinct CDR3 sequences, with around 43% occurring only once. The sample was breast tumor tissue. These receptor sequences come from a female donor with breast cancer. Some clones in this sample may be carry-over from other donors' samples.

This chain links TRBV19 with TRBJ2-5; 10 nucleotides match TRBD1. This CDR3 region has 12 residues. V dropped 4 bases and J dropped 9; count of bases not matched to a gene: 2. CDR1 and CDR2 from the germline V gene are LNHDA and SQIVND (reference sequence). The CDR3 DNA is TGTGCCAGTAGTAAAGGGACAGGGGCCCAGTACTTC. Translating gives CASSKGTGAQYF.

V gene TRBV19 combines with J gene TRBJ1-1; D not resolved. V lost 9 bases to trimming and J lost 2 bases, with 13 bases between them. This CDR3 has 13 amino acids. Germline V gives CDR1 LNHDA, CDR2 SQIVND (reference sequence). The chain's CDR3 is CASSVDANTEAFF. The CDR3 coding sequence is TGTGCCAGCAGCGTGGACGCAAACACTGAAGCTTTCTTT. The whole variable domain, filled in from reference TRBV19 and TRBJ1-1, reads DGGITQSPKYLFRKEGQNVTLSCEQNLNHDAMYWYRQDPGQGLRLIYYSQIVNDFQKGDIAEGYSVSREKKESFPLTVTSAQKNPTAFYLCASSVDANTEAFFGQGTRLTVV.

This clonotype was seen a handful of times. CDR3 coding DNA: TGTGCCAGCAGTTACGAAGCAGGGGGCAGGAACACTGAAGCTTTCTTT. Translating it yields CASSYEAGGRNTEAFF. V usage is TRBV6-2 or TRBV6-3 and J usage is TRBJ1-1, with TRBD1 matching over 8 bases. The CDR3 runs to 16 residues. CDR1 is MNHEY and CDR2 is SVGEGT in the germline V gene. The J segment lost 1 base and the V segment lost 2 bases, leaving 6 bases of the junction unmatched.

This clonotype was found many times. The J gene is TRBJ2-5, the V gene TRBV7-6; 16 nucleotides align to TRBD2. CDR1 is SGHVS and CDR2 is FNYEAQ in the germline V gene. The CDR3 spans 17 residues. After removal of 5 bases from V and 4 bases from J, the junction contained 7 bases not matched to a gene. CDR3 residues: CASSPGLAGGGPETQYF. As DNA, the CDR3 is TGTGCCAGCAGCCCGGGACTAGCGGGGGGGGGTCCAGAGACCCAGTACTTC.

The CDR3 spells CASSLSGTGPDGELFF. The CDR3 DNA reads TGCGCCAGCAGCTTGAGTGGGACAGGGCCGGACGGGGAGCTGTTTTTT. The genes are TRBV5-1 and TRBJ2-2; 9 bases match TRBD1. Germline CDR1 reads SGHRS; CDR2 reads YFSETQ. After removal of 1 base from V and 7 bases from J, the junction contained 8 bases not matched to a gene. The CDR3 is made up of 16 amino acids. Full variable domain (remainder filled in from reference TRBV5-1 and TRBJ2-2): KAGVTQTPRYLIKTRGQQVTLSCSPISGHRSVSWYQQTPGQGLQFLFEYFSETQRNKGNFPGRFSGRQFSNSRSEMNVSTLELGDSALYLCASSLSGTGPDGELFFGEGSRLTVL.

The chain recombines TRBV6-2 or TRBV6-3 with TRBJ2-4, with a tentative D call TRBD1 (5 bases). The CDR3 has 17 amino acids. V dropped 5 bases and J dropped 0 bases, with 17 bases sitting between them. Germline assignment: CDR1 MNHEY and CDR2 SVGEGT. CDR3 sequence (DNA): TGTGCCAGCAGTCGACCTTCATCAGGGATAGCCAAAAACATTCAGTACTTC. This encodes CASSRPSSGIAKNIQYF.

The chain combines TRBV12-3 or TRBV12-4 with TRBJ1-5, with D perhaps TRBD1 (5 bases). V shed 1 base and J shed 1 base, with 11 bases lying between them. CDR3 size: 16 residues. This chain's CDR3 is CASSLGGRVSNQPQHF. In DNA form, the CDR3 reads TGTGCCAGCAGTTTAGGGGGGAGGGTAAGCAATCAGCCCCAGCATTTT.

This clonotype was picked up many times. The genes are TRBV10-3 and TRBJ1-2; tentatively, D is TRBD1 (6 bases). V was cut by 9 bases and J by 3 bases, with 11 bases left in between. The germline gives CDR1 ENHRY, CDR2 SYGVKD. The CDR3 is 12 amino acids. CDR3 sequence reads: CAMAGEHYGYTF. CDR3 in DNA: TGTGCCATGGCAGGGGAGCACTATGGCTACACCTTC.

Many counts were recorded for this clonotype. The CDR3 here is CASKGELGYGYTF. In DNA form, the CDR3 reads TGTGCCAGCAAAGGGGAGTTAGGGTATGGCTACACCTTC. The chain has TRBV27 and TRBJ1-2; TRBD1 might be the D (5 bases). CDR1 and CDR2 from the germline V gene are MNHEY and SMNVEV (reference sequence). The germline V and J ends were trimmed by 7 bases and 5 bases, with 14 bases remaining between them. This CDR3 comprises 13 residues.

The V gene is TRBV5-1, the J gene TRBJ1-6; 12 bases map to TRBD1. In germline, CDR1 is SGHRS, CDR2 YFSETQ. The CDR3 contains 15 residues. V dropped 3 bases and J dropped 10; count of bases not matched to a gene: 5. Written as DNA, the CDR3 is TGCGCCAGCAGCTGGGGGACAGGGGGCCGATCACCCCTCCACTTT. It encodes CASSWGTGGRSPLHF.

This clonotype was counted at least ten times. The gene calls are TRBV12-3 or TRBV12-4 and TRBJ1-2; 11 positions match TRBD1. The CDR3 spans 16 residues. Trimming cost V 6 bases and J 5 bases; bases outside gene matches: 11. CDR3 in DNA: TGTGCCAGCAGCCTTGGACAGGGGGCGAGTTGGTATGGCTACACCTTC. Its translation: CASSLGQGASWYGYTF.

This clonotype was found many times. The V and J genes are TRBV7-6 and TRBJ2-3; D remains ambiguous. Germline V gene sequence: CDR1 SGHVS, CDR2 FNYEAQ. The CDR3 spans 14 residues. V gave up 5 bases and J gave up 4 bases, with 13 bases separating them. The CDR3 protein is CASSVALAADTQYF. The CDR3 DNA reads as TGTGCCAGCAGCGTGGCGTTAGCCGCAGATACGCAGTATTTT.

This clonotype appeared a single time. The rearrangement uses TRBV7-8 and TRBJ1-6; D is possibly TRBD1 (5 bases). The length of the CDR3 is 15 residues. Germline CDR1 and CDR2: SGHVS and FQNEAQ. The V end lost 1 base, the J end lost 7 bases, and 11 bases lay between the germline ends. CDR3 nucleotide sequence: TGTGCCAGCAGCTTAGGGGGGGGGGGAAATTCACCCCTCCACTTT. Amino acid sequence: CASSLGGGGNSPLHF.

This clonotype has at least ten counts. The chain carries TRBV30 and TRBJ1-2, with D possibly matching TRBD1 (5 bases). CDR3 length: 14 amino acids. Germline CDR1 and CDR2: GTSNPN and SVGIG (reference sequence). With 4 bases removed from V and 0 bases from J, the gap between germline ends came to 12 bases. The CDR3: CAWTQAGTNYGYTF. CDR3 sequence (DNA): TGTGCCTGGACCCAAGCAGGGACTAACTATGGCTACACCTTC.

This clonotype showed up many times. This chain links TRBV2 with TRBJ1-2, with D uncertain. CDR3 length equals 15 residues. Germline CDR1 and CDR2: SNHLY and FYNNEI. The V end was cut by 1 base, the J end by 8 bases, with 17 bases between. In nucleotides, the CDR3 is TGTGCCAGCAGTGAAGTCGGCCCCGGGTCTTCGGGCTACACCTTC. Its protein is CASSEVGPGSSGYTF. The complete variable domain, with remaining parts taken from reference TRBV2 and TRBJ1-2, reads EPEVTQTPSHQVTQMGQEVILRCVPISNHLYFYWYRQILGQKVEFLVSFYNNEISEKSEIFDDQFSVERPDGSNFTLKIRSTKLEDSAMYFCASSEVGPGSSGYTFGSGTRLTVV.

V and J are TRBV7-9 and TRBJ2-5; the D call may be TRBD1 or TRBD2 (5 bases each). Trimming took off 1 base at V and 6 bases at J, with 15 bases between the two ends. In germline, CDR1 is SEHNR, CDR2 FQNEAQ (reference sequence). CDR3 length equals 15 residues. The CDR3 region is CASSLDLGVVKTQYF. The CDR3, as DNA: TGTGCCAGCAGCTTAGACCTGGGGGTGGTAAAGACCCAGTACTTC. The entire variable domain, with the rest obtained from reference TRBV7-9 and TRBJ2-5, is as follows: DTGVSQNPRHKITKRGQNVTFRCDPISEHNRLYWYRQTLGQGPEFLTYFQNEAQLEKSRLLSDRFSAERPKGSFSTLEIQRTEQGDSAMYLCASSLDLGVVKTQYFGPGTRLLVL.

CDR3 sequence: CASSLGFGGAVNEQFF. CDR3 bases: TGTGCCAGCAGCTTAGGGTTCGGCGGGGCGGTCAATGAGCAGTTCTTC. The V and J genes are TRBV7-9 and TRBJ2-1, with a tentative D call TRBD2 (6 bases). The germline V and J ends were trimmed by 1 base and 6 bases, with 16 bases remaining between them. CDR1 is SEHNR and CDR2 is FQNEAQ in the germline V gene (reference sequence). The CDR3 consists of 16 residues.

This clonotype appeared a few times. CDR3 in DNA: TGTGCTATCGGGCCCCAAGAGACGGAGCAGTTCTTC. This translates into CAIGPQETEQFF. The V gene is TRBV28, the J gene TRBJ2-1; D remains unclear. In germline, CDR1 is MDHEN, CDR2 SYDVKM. This CDR3 is 12 amino acids long. The full variable domain, with the rest looked up from reference TRBV28 and TRBJ2-1, is DVKVTQSSRYLVKRTGEKVFLECVQDMDHENMFWYRQDPGLGLRLIYFSYDVKMKEKGDIPEGYSVSREKKERFSLILESASTNQTSMYLCAIGPQETEQFFGPGTRLTVL.